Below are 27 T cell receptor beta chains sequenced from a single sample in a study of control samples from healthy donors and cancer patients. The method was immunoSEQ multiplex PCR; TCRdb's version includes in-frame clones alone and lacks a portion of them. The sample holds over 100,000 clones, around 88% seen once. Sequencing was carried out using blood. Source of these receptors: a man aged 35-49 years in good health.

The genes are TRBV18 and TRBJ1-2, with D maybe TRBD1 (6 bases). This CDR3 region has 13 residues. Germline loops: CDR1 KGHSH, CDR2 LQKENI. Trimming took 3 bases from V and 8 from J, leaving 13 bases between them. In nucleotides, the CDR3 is TGTGCCAGCTCACCGAGACAGGATGAAGGCTACACCTTC. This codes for CASSPRQDEGYTF. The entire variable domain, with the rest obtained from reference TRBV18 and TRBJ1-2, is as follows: NAGVMQNPRHLVRRRGQEARLRCSPMKGHSHVYWYRQLPEEGLKFMVYLQKENIIDESGMPKERFSAEFPKEGPSILRIQQVVRGDSAAYFCASSPRQDEGYTFGSGTRLTVV.

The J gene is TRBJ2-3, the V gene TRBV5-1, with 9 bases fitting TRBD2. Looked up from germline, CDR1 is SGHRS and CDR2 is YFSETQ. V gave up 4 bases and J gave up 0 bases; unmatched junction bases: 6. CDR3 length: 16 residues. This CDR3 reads CASSVGLASSTDTQYF. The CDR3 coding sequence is TGCGCCAGCAGCGTCGGACTAGCGTCTAGCACAGATACGCAGTATTTT.

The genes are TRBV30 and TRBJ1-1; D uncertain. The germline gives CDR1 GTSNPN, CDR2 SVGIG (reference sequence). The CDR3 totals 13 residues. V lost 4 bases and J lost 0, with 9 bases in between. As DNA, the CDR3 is TGTGCCTGGACAGGACCCATGAACACTGAAGCTTTCTTT. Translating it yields CAWTGPMNTEAFF. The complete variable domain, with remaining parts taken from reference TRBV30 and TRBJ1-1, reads SQTIHQWPATLVQPVGSPLSLECTVEGTSNPNLYWYRQAAGRGLQLLFYSVGIGQISSEVPQNLSASRPQDRQFILSSKKLLLSDSGFYLCAWTGPMNTEAFFGQGTRLTVV.

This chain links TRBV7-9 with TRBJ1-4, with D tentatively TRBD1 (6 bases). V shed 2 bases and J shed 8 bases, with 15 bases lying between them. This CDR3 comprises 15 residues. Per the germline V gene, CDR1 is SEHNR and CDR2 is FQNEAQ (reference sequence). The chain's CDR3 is CASSLSDGGREKLFF. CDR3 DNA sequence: TGTGCCAGCAGCTTATCGGACGGGGGCAGGGAAAAACTGTTTTTT.

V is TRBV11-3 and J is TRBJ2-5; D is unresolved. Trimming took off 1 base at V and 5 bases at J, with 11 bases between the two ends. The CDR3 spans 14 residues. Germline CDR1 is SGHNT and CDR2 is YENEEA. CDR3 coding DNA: TGTGCCAGCAGCTTAGGTCGCCCCAGGGAGACCCAGTACTTC. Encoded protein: CASSLGRPRETQYF.

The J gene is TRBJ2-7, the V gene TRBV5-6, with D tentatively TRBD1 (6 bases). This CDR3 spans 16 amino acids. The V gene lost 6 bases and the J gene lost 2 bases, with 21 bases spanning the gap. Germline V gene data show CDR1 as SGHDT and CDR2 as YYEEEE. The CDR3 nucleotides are TGTGCCAGCACCAAAGACCGAGGACAGAGACCCTACGAGCAGTACTTC. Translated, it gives CASTKDRGQRPYEQYF.

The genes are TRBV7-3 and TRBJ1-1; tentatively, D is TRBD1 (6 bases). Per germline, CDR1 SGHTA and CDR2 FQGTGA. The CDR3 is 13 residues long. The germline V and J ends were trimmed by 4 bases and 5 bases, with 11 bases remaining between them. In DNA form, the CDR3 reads TGTGCCAGCAGCTCAGGGGTTAAGACTGAAGCTTTCTTT. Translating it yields CASSSGVKTEAFF.

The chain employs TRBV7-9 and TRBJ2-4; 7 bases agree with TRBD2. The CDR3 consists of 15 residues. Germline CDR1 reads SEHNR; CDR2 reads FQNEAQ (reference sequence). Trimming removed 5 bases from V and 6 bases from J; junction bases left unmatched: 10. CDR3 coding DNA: TGTGCCAGCAGCCCAAAGACAAGACTAGCAAACATTCAGTACTTC. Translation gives CASSPKTRLANIQYF.

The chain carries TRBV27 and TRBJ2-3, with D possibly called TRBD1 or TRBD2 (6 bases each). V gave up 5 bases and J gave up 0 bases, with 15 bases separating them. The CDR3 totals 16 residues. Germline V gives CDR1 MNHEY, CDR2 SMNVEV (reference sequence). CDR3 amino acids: CASSTWGRDSTDTQYF. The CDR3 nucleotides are TGTGCCAGCAGTACGTGGGGGCGGGATAGCACAGATACGCAGTATTTT.

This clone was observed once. The CDR3 loop is CASSDPTSGGANEQFF. CDR3 DNA sequence: TGTGCCAGCAGTGACCCGACTAGCGGGGGAGCGAATGAGCAGTTCTTC. V and J are TRBV2 and TRBJ2-1; 12 bases are a match to TRBD2. The CDR3 is 16 residues long. CDR1 is SNHLY, CDR2 FYNNEI, per germline. Germline trimming cut 3 bases from V and 7 bases from J; bases unmatched to any gene: 7.

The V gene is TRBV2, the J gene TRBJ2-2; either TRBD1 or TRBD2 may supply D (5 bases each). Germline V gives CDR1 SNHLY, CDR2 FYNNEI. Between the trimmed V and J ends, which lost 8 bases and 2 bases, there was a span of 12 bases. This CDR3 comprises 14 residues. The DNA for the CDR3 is TGTGCCAGCCGGGGACGGATAAACACCGGGGAGCTGTTTTTT. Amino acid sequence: CASRGRINTGELFF.

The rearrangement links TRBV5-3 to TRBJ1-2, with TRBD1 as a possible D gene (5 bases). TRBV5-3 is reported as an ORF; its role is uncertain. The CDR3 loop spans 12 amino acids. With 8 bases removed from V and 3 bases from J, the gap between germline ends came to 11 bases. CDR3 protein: CASRDFHYGYTF. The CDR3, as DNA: TGTGCCAGCAGGGATTTCCACTATGGCTACACCTTC.

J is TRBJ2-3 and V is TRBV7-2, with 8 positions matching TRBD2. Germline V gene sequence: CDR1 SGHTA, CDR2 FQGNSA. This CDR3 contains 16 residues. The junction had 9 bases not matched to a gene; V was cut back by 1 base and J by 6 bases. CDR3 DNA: TGTGCCAGCAGCTTAGTTGGACGGGGGGGTGTGGATACGCAGTATTTT. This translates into CASSLVGRGGVDTQYF.

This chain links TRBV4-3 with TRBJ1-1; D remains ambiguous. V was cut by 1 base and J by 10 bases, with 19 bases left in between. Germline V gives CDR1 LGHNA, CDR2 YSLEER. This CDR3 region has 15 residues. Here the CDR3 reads CASSQGARSEKGAFF. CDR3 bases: TGCGCCAGCAGCCAAGGGGCACGCTCGGAAAAGGGAGCTTTCTTT.

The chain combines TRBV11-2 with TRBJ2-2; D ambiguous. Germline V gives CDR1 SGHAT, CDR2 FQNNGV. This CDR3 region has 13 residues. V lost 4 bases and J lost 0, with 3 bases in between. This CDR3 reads CASSSTNTGELFF. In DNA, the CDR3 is TGTGCCAGCAGCTCAACGAACACCGGGGAGCTGTTTTTT.

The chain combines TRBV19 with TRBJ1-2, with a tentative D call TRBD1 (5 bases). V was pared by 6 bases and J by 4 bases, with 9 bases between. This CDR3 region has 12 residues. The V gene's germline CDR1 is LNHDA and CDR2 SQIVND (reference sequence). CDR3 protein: CASSDRVYGYTF. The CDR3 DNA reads TGTGCCAGTAGCGACAGAGTCTATGGCTACACCTTC.

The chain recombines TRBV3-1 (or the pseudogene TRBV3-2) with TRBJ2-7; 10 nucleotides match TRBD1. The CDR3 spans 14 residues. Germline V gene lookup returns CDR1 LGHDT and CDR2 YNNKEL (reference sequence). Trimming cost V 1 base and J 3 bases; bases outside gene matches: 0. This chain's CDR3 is CASSQGDRGYEQYF. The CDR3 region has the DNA TGTGCCAGCAGCCAAGGGGACAGGGGCTACGAGCAGTACTTC.

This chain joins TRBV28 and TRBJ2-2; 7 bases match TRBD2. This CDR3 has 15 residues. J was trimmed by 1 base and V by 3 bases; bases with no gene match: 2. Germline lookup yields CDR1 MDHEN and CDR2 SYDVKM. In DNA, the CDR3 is TGTGCCAGCAGTTTGGGCGGGGGGAACACCGGGGAGCTGTTTTTT. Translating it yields CASSLGGGNTGELFF.

CDR3 nucleotides: TGTGCCAGCAGCTTAGACGGGGGTTACAATGAGCAGTTCTTC. Amino acid sequence: CASSLDGGYNEQFF. V is TRBV7-9 and J is TRBJ2-1; tentatively, D is TRBD2 (6 bases). V was cut by 1 base and J by 4 bases, with 8 bases left in between. The germline V gene has CDR1 SEHNR and CDR2 FQNEAQ (reference sequence). The CDR3 is made up of 14 amino acids.

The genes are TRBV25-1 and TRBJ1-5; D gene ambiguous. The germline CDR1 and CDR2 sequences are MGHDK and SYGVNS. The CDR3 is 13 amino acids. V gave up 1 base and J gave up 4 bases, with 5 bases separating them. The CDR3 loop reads CASSESENQPQHF. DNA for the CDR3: TGTGCCAGCAGTGAATCTGAAAATCAGCCCCAGCATTTT.

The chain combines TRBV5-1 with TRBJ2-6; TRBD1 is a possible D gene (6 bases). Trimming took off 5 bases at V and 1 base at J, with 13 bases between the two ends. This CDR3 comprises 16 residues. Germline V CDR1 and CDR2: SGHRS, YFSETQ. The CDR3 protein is CASSSGTTSGANVLTF. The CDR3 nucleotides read TGCGCCAGCAGTTCCGGGACAACATCTGGGGCCAACGTCCTGACTTTC.

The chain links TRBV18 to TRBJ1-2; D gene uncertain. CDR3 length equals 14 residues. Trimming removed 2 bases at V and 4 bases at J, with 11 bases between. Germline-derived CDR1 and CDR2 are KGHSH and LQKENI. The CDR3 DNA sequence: TGTGCCAGCTCACCAACGGACGGATTCTATGGCTACACCTTC. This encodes CASSPTDGFYGYTF.

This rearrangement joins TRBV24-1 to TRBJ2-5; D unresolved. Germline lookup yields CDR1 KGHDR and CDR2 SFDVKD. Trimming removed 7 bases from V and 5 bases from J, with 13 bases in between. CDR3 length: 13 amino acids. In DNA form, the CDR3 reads TGTGCCACCAGCAAGGGTTTTCAGGAGACCCAGTACTTC. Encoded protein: CATSKGFQETQYF.

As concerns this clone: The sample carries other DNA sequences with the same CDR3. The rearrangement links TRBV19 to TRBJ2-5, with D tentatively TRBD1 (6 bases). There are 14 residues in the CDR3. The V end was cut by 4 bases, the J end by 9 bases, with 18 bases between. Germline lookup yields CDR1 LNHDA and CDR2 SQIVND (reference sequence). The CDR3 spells CASSTPGHRVAQYF. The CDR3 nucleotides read TGTGCCAGTAGTACCCCGGGACACCGAGTCGCCCAGTACTTC.

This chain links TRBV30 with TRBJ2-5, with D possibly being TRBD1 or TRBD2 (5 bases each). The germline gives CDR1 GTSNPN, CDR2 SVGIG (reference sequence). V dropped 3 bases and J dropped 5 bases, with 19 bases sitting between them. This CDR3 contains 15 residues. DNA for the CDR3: TGTGCCTGGAGAACCGGGACGTACGATGGGGAGACCCAGTACTTC. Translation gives CAWRTGTYDGETQYF.

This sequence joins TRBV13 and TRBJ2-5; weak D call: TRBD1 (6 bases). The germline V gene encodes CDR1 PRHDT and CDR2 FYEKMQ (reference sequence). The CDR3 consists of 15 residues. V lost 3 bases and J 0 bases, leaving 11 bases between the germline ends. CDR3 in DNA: TGTGCCAGCAGCTTCCCAACAGGGCACCAAGAGACCCAGTACTTC. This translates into CASSFPTGHQETQYF.

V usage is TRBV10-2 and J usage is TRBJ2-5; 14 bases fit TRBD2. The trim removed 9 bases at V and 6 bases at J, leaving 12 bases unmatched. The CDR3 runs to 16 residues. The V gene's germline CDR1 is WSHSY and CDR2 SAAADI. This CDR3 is CASYPGTSGGGKTQYF. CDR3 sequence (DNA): TGCGCCAGTTATCCCGGGACTAGCGGGGGAGGAAAGACCCAGTACTTC.